The clone carrying this T cell receptor beta chain was recorded only once. The sample is drawn from a study of blood T cell repertoires in COVID-19. Study at large: Sources were T cells, B-cell-depleted T cells, or PBMCs; the material itself was cDNA or gDNA.

In the source study's methods: Nucleated cell number was recorded as an estimate derived from reference gene primer amplification. Repertoires were generated with immunoSEQ multiplex PCR, while TCRdb's copy carries only in-frame clones and drops some. Clonal size and the V and J genes are those of that table, whereas D and trimming came from the DNA. The sample shows some 120,000 clones, around 81% of them seen only once. J lost 5 bases, V lost 4 bases, and 10 bases had no gene match. The CDR3 consists of 16 residues. Germline CDR1 is LNHDA and CDR2 is SQIVND (reference sequence). The rearrangement links TRBV19 to TRBJ2-7; 11 bases agree with TRBD1. The specimen was peripheral blood. The TCR sequence derives from a woman in her fifties or sixties with acute or convalescent COVID-19. This CDR3 reads CASSTPGTGGRNEQYF. The CDR3 bases are TGTGCCAGTAGTACCCCCGGGACAGGGGGTAGGAACGAGCAGTACTTC.